This T cell receptor beta chain was observed in a study of cytomegalovirus exposure and HLA in healthy donors. General study findings and limits: The authors listed roughly 150 TCR beta chains as cytomegalovirus-associated. CMV antigen specificity of a few CMV-associated chains was confirmed in vitro.

Generated by immunoSEQ multiplex PCR, the TCRdb table keeps only in-frame clones and is missing some. This table has about 56,000 clones, around 93% appearing once. Among the roughly 110 subjects of the validation cohort, separate from the roughly 700-subject first cohort, were the donors. Details on this clone: Its antigen is not known.

The CDR3 length is 13 residues. CDR1 and CDR2 from the germline V gene are SGHTS and YDEGEE. V shed 7 bases and J 6 bases; nucleotides not matched to a gene: 7. The source of this sequence is a young woman in good health and CMV-seropositive. The sequenced sample was PBMCs. The rearrangement joins TRBV5-8 to TRBJ1-5, with 7 bases aligning to TRBD1. CDR3 residues: CASQTDRTQPQHF. CDR3 DNA: TGTGCCAGCCAAACGGACAGGACTCAGCCCCAGCATTTT.